The sequence of this TCR beta chain was determined in a study of blood T cell repertoires in COVID-19 (dated by TCRdb to 2019 to 2021). Broadly, across the study: Samples covering the acute and convalescent phases of COVID-19 were provided by collaborators in the United States, Italy and Spain. Sample metadata almost always included a de-identified subject ID, COVID-19 status, age in years and sex. The dataset comprised deeply sampled blood TCRbeta repertoires from subjects exposed to, actively infected with, or recovered from COVID-19. The prospective study material was composed of cDNA or gDNA derived from T cells, B-cell-depleted T cells, or PBMCs. The repertoires were released in a freely available public database meant as a resource for research on the immune response to SARS-CoV-2. The samples were drawn from the first 160 participants of the ongoing ImmuneRACE study and from 1,254 subjects provided by 6 global collaborators. Where available, HLA class I and class II types were taken from metadata supplied by the sample provider and were not determined by assay-based typing.

Overall results and qualifications from the work: Clinical and demographic metadata were provided uncurated, with the amount varying by source and participant.

The CDR3 spans 15 residues, from the cysteine through the phenylalanine. Only the CDR3 portion is preserved as DNA: 45 bases, with reading frame beginning at the first base. V drops 7 bases and J drops 0 bases, leaving 14 bases in between. Looking up the germline V gene yields CDR1 SNHLY and CDR2 FYNNEI. Notes on this clone: Its antigen is not yet known. No base quality information exists; no much larger clone differs at one position.

The collaborating institutions used their own protocols to collect whole blood in K2EDTA tubes. Collaborator samples were shipped for TCRbeta analysis as frozen whole blood, isolated PBMCs, or DNA extracted from either sample type. TCRbeta CDR3 regions were amplified from genomic DNA by means of the immunoSEQ Assay, a bias-controlled multiplex PCR. The authors processed their data as follows. The number of nucleated cells in each sample was estimated by amplification of reference gene primers within the assay. To quantify the absolute abundance of each unique TCRbeta CDR3 rearrangement, sequence reads were collapsed and filtered. For each sample, productive Simpson clonality was calculated as the square root of Simpson's diversity index across productive rearrangements. TCRdb took over this immuneACCESS table, retaining in-frame rearrangements with V and J assigned. Such tables are incomplete; in checked studies, under half of the missing clones stem from an unresolved V gene, and the remainder is unexplained. V and J calls and clone size are given by that table; D and trimming were obtained from the DNA. The sample includes some 180,000 clones, with 75% to 95% observed a single time. Jointly, the top ten make up approximately 0.5% of the sample.

The sequencing input was peripheral blood. The V and J segments used are TRBV2 and TRBJ2-3, with a weak D call of TRBD2 (6 bases match). The receptor comes from a man in his fifties or sixties with acute or convalescent COVID-19. At the DNA level, the sequence is TGTGCCAGCAAGGGAGGAGGGACTAGCACAGATACGCAGTATTTT. Protein translation: CASKGGGTSTDTQYF.